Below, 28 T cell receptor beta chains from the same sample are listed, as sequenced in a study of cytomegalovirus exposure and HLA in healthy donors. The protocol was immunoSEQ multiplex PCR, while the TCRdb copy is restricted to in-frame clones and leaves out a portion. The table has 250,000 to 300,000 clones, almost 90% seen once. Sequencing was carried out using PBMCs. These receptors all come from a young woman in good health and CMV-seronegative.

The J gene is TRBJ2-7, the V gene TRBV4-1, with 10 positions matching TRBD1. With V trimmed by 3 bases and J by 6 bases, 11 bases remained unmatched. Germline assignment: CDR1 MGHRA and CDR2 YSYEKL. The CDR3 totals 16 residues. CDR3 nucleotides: TGCGCCAGCAGCCAGCGGGACAGGGGCCTCCTCTCCGAGCAGTACTTC. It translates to CASSQRDRGLLSEQYF.

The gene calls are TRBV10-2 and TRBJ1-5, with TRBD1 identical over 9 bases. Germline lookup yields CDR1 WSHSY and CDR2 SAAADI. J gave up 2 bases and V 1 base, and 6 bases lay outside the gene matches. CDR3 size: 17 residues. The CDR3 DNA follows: TGCGCCAGCAGTGAGTTGAGGACAGGGGCCGGCAATCAGCCCCAGCATTTT. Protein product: CASSELRTGAGNQPQHF.

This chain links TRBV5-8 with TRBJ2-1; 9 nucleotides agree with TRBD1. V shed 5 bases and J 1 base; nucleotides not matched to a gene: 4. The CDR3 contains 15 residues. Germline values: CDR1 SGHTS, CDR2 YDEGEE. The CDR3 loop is CASSYGTGSYNEQFF. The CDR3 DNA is TGTGCCAGCAGTTACGGGACAGGGTCCTACAATGAGCAGTTCTTC.

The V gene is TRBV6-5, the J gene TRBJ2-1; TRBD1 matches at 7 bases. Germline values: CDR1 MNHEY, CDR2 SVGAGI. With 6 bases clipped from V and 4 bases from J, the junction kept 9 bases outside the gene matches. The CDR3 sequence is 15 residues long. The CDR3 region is CASRNRTGVYNEQFF. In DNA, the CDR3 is TGTGCCAGCAGGAACCGGACAGGAGTATACAATGAGCAGTTCTTC.

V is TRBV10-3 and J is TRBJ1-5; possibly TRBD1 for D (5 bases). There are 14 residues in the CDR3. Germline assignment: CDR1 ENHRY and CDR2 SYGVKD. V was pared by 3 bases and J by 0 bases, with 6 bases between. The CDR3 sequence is CAISEGASNQPQHF. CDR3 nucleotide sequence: TGTGCCATCAGTGAAGGGGCTAGCAATCAGCCCCAGCATTTT.

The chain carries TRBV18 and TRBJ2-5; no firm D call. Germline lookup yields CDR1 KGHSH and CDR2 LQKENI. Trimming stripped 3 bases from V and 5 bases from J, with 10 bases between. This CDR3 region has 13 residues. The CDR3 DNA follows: TGTGCCAGCTCACCCCTAGAAAAGGAGACCCAGTACTTC. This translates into CASSPLEKETQYF.

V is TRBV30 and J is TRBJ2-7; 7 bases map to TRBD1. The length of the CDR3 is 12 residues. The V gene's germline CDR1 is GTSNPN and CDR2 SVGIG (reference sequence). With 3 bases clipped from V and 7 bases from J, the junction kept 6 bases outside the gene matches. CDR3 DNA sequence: TGTGCCTGGAGCTCGACAGGGCTTGAGCAGTACTTC. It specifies CAWSSTGLEQYF.

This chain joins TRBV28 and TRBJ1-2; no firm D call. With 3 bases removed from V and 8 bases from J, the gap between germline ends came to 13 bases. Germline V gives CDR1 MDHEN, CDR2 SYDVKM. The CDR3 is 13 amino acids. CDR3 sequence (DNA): TGTGCCAGCAGTTTGAGGGTCAGGAGGGGCTACACCTTC. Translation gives CASSLRVRRGYTF.

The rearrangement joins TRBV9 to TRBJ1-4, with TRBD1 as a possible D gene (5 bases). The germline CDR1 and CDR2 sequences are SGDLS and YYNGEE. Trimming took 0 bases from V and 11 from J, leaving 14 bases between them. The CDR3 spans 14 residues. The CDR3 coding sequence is TGTGCCAGCAGCGTAGACAGGCCGAATGGGAAACTGTTTTTT. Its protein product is CASSVDRPNGKLFF.

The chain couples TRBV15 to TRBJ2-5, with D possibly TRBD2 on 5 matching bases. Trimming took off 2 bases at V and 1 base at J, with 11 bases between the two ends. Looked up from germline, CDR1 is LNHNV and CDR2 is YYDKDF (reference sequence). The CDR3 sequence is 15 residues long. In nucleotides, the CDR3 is TGTGCCACCAGCAGACGACGGGAAAGCCAAGAGACCCAGTACTTC. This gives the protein CATSRRRESQETQYF.

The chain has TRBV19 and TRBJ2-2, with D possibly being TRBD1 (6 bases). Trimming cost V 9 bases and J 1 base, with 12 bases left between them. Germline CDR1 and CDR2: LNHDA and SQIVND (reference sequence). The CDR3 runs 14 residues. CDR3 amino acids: CASSTQGNTGELFF. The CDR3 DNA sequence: TGTGCCAGCTCTACACAGGGGAACACCGGGGAGCTGTTTTTT.

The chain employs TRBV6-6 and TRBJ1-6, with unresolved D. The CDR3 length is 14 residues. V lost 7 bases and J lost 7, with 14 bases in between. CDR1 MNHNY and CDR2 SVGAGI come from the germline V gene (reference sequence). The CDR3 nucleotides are TGTGCCAGCACCCAGCCAGGATCGAATTCACCCCTCCACTTT. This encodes CASTQPGSNSPLHF.

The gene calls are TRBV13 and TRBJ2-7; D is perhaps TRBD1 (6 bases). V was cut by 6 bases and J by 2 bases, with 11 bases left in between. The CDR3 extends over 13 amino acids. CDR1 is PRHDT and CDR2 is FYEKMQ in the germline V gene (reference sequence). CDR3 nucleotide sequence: TGTGCCAGCAGGCAAACAGGGACCTACGAGCAGTACTTC. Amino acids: CASRQTGTYEQYF.

CDR3 nucleotides: TGTGCCAGCAGCCCCAGCCCCGACGGGACAGTGTCATACTACGAGCAGTACTTC. Its translation is CASSPSPDGTVSYYEQYF. The chain combines TRBV7-6 with TRBJ2-7, with 7 positions matching TRBD1. Germline-derived CDR1 and CDR2 are SGHVS and FNYEAQ. V trimming: 5 bases; J trimming: 3 bases; junction bases outside the gene matches: 19. The CDR3 sequence is 18 residues long.

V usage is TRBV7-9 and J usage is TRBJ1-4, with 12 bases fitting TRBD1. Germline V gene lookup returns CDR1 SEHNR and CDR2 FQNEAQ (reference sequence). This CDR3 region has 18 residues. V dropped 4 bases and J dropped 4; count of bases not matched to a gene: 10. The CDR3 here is CASSSGTGGVGFNEKLFF. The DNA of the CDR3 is TGTGCCAGCAGCTCGGGGACAGGGGGCGTAGGGTTTAATGAAAAACTGTTTTTT.

The CDR3 loop reads CASSVQVISNQPQHF. Written as DNA, the CDR3 is TGTGCCAGCAGTGTACAGGTGATTAGCAATCAGCCCCAGCATTTT. The gene calls are TRBV6-5 and TRBJ1-5; a possible D gene is TRBD1 (5 bases). The germline CDR1 and CDR2 sequences are MNHEY and SVGAGI. V was clipped by 5 bases and J by 0 bases, with 11 bases between them. There are 15 residues in the CDR3.

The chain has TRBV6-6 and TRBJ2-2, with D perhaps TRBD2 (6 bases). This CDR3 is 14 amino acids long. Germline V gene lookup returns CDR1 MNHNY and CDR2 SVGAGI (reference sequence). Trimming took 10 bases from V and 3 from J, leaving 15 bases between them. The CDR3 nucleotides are TGTGCCACTTCACCGGAGGGGTACACCGGGGAGCTGTTTTTT. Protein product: CATSPEGYTGELFF.

CDR3: CASSLGGQSTDTQYF. DNA of the CDR3: TGTGCCAGCAGCTTAGGGGGGCAGAGCACAGATACGCAGTATTTT. The chain combines TRBV7-2 with TRBJ2-3; D perhaps matches TRBD1 (6 bases). CDR3 length equals 15 residues. Trimming took off 1 base at V and 0 bases at J, with 8 bases between the two ends. CDR1 and CDR2 from the germline V gene are SGHTA and FQGNSA.

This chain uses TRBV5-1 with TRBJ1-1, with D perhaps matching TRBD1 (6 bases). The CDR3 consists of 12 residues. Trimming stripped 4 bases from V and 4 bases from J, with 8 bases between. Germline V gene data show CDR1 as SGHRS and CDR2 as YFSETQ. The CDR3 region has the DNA TGCGCCAGCAGCGTGGACAGCACTGAAGCTTTCTTT. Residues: CASSVDSTEAFF.

CDR3 amino acids: CASSKGRTEAFF. CDR3 coding DNA: TGTGCCAGCAGTAAGGGGCGCACTGAAGCTTTCTTT. The V gene is TRBV6-5, the J gene TRBJ1-1; weak D call: TRBD1 (5 bases). This CDR3 comprises 12 residues. Per germline, CDR1 MNHEY and CDR2 SVGAGI. The V end lost 5 bases, the J end lost 4 bases, and 8 bases lay between the germline ends.

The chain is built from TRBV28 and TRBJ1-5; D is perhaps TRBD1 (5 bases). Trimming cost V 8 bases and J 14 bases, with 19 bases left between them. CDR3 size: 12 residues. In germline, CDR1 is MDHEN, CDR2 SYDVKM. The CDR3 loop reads CASGGLRVVKHF. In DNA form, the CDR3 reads TGTGCCAGCGGGGGACTGAGGGTAGTAAAGCATTTT.

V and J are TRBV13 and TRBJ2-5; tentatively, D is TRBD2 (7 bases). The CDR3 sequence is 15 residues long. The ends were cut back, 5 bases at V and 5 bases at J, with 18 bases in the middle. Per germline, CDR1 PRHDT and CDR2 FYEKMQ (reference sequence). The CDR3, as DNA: TGTGCCAGCAGCAACTTGGGGGGGGCGGCGGAGACCCAGTACTTC. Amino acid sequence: CASSNLGGAAETQYF.

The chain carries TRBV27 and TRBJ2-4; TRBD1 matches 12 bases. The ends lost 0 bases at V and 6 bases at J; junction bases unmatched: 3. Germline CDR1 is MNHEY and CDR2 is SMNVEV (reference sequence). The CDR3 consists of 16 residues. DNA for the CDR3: TGTGCCAGCAGTTTATCGGGGACAGGGGGCGCAAACATTCAGTACTTC. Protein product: CASSLSGTGGANIQYF.

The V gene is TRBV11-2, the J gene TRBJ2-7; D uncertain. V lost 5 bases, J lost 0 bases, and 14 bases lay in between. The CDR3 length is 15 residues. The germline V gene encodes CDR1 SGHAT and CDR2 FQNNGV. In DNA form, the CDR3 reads TGTGCCAGCAGCCCCTCGCAGCGAACCTCCTACGAGCAGTACTTC. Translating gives CASSPSQRTSYEQYF.

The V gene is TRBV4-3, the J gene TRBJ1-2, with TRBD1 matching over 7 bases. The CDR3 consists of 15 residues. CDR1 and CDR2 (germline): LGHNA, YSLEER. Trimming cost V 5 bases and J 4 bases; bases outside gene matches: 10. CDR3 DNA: TGCGCCAGCAGCGAATACCTGGGGACAGTCTATGGCTACACCTTC. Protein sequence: CASSEYLGTVYGYTF.

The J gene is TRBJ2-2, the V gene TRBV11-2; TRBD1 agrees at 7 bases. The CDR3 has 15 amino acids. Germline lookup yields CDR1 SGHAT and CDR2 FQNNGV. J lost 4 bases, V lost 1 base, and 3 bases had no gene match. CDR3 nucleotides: TGTGCCAGCAGCTTAGTTGCAGGGGGCACCGGGGAGCTGTTTTTT. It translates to CASSLVAGGTGELFF.

The CDR3 DNA follows: TGCGCCAGCAGCTTGGGCTCAGGGGGGACTGAAGCTTTCTTT. It is translated as CASSLGSGGTEAFF. The chain uses TRBV5-1 and TRBJ1-1; 7 bases agree with TRBD1. The V segment lost 0 bases and the J segment 5 bases; nucleotides outside the gene matches: 4. CDR3 size: 14 residues. CDR1 and CDR2 from the germline V gene are SGHRS and YFSETQ. Drawing the rest from reference TRBV5-1 and TRBJ1-1, the complete variable domain is KAGVTQTPRYLIKTRGQQVTLSCSPISGHRSVSWYQQTPGQGLQFLFEYFSETQRNKGNFPGRFSGRQFSNSRSEMNVSTLELGDSALYLCASSLGSGGTEAFFGQGTRLTVV.

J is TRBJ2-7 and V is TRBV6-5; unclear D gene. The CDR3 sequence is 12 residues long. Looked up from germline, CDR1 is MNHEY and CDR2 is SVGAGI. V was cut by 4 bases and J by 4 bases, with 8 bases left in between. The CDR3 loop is CASSSTPYEQYF. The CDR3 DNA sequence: TGTGCCAGCAGTTCAACACCGTACGAGCAGTACTTC.